This is a list of T cell receptor beta chains from one sample in a study of shared clonotypes between healthy human individuals. Some clones are missing from TCRdb's copy, which holds only in-frame ones; the method was immunoSEQ multiplex PCR. The data contain about 960,000 clones, approximately 80% of them seen just once; the ten biggest clones take up about 1.5%. The specimen was memory CD4+ T cells sorted from blood. These receptors all come from a man aged 18 to 29 in good health. The CDR3 runs from the conserved cysteine through the conserved F or W. A D gene is named only where the DNA matches it firmly. Clone size appears in some rows only: once, few, many, or a class for an expanded clone.

abundance	v_gene	d_gene	j_gene	CDR3aa	CDR3nt
.	TRBV2	TRBD1	TRBJ2-3	CAIDRVQRGTQYF	TGTGCCATCGACAGGGTACAAAGGGGTACGCAGTATTTT
.	TRBV29-1	TRBD1	TRBJ1-1	CSFVGQAVTEAFF	TGCAGCTTCGTAGGACAGGCGGTCACTGAAGCTTTCTTT
.	TRBV13	TRBD1	TRBJ2-3	CASSKRTGGTDTQYF	TGTGCCAGCAGCAAAAGGACAGGGGGCACAGATACGCAGTATTTT
.	TRBV7-6	TRBD2	TRBJ2-3	CASSLGGTSGADTQYF	TGTGCCAGCAGCTTAGGGGGGACTAGCGGGGCAGATACGCAGTATTTT
.	TRBV6-5	TRBD1	TRBJ1-1	CASRETGGAEAFF	TGTGCCAGCAGGGAAACAGGGGGCGCTGAAGCTTTCTTT
.	TRBV10-3	TRBD2	TRBJ2-1	CAISEASGYNEQFF	TGTGCCATCAGTGAAGCTAGCGGATACAATGAGCAGTTCTTC
few	TRBV7-2	.	TRBJ2-1	CASSAGVAEQFF	TGTGCCTCCTCTGCAGGCGTCGCGGAGCAGTTCTTC
.	TRBV18	.	TRBJ1-2	CASSPEAYGYTF	TGTGCCAGCTCACCGGAAGCCTATGGCTACACCTTC
.	TRBV2	.	TRBJ2-3	CASSDVGGPDTQYF	TGTGCCAGCAGCGACGTGGGGGGGCCAGATACGCAGTATTTT
.	TRBV28	TRBD2	TRBJ2-4	CASSGIKNIQYF	TGTGCCAGTAGCGGGATAAAAAACATTCAGTACTTC
once	TRBV7-8	.	TRBJ2-7	CASSLADYTGEQYF	TGTGCCAGCAGCTTAGCGGACTACACGGGCGAGCAGTACTTC
.	TRBV6-5	TRBD1	TRBJ1-3	CASRKQGYGNTIYF	TGTGCCAGCAGAAAACAGGGGTACGGAAACACCATATATTTT
.	TRBV6-6	.	TRBJ2-7	CASSSGGYEQYF	TGTGCCAGCAGCTCCGGCGGCTACGAGCAGTACTTC
few	TRBV11-1	.	TRBJ2-7	CASSLERRKVGEYEQYF	TGTGCCAGCAGCTTAGAAAGACGCAAAGTCGGGGAGTACGAGCAGTACTTC
.	TRBV27	TRBD2	TRBJ2-2	CASSLSVRWAGGRTGELFF	TGTGCCAGCAGTTTATCGGTTCGTTGGGCGGGAGGGCGCACCGGGGAGCTGTTTTTT
.	TRBV5-6	.	TRBJ1-3	CASSLKGGSGNTIYF	TGTGCCAGCAGCTTGAAGGGTGGCTCTGGAAACACCATATATTTT
.	TRBV7-2	.	TRBJ2-7	CASSSISGLYEQYF	TGTGCCAGCAGCTCGATTAGCGGACTCTACGAGCAGTACTTC
.	TRBV18	TRBD1	TRBJ2-7	CASSPSTGSYEQYF	TGTGCCAGCTCACCCTCGACAGGGAGTTACGAGCAGTACTTC
.	TRBV6-5	.	TRBJ2-7	CASSLTRGYEQYF	TGTGCCAGCAGCTTAACACGGGGCTACGAGCAGTACTTC
.	TRBV19	.	TRBJ2-2	CASSIGARGGYTGELFF	TGTGCCAGTAGTATAGGGGCCCGAGGGGGGTACACCGGGGAGCTGTTTTTT
.	TRBV19	.	TRBJ2-1	CASSILSGLSYNEQFF	TGTGCCAGTAGTATATTATCTGGACTTTCCTACAATGAGCAGTTCTTC
.	TRBV27	.	TRBJ2-3	CASSSILEDTDTQYF	TGTGCCAGCAGTTCGATACTAGAAGACACAGATACGCAGTATTTT
.	TRBV4-3	TRBD1	TRBJ2-2	CASSQVFGTENTGELFF	TGCGCCAGCAGCCAAGTGTTTGGGACAGAAAACACCGGGGAGCTGTTTTTT
.	TRBV4-1	TRBD1	TRBJ2-7	CASSQEGTAQYF	TGCGCCAGCAGCCAAGAAGGGACAGCTCAGTACTTC
.	TRBV6-6	.	TRBJ1-1	CASKKEANTEAFF	TGTGCCAGCAAGAAGGAGGCGAACACTGAAGCTTTCTTT
.	TRBV5-1	.	TRBJ2-3	CASSLGGGDPDTQYF	TGCGCCAGCAGCTTGGGAGGAGGGGACCCAGATACGCAGTATTTT
.	TRBV6-1	.	TRBJ1-5	CASSEAGRNQPQHF	TGTGCCAGCAGTGAAGCAGGGCGCAATCAGCCCCAGCATTTT
.	TRBV6-5	TRBD2	TRBJ2-7	CASRKAGLAAYEQYF	TGTGCCAGCAGAAAAGCAGGGCTAGCGGCCTACGAGCAGTACTTC
once	TRBV5-1	.	TRBJ2-5	CASSLGASGQETQYF	TGCGCCAGCAGCCTGGGGGCTAGCGGCCAAGAGACCCAGTACTTC
.	TRBV19	TRBD1	TRBJ2-5	CASSIKGTGVKTQYF	TGTGCCAGTAGTATAAAGGGGACAGGAGTAAAGACCCAGTACTTC